This T cell receptor (beta chain) was documented in a study of blood T cell repertoires in COVID-19 (dated by TCRdb to 2019 to 2021). About the full investigation: The collaborator samples originated in the United States, Italy and Spain and spanned the acute and convalescent phases of COVID-19. The prospective study material was composed of cDNA or gDNA derived from T cells, B-cell-depleted T cells, or PBMCs. Where HLA class I and class II types were available, the types were taken from metadata supplied by the sample provider, not from assay-based typing. A de-identified subject ID, COVID-19 status, age in years and sex were almost always included in the sample metadata. The repertoires were released in a freely available public database intended as a resource for research on the immune response to SARS-CoV-2. Samples came from the ongoing ImmuneRACE study (first 160 participants) plus 1,254 subjects from 6 global collaborators. Subjects who had been exposed to COVID-19, were actively infected with it, or had recovered from it provided the deeply sampled blood TCRbeta repertoires that made up the dataset.

The collaborating institutions used their own protocols to collect whole blood in K2EDTA tubes. For TCRbeta analysis, collaborators shipped samples as frozen whole blood, isolated PBMCs, or DNA extracted from either of those sample types. This clone was seen a few times. What antigen it recognizes has not been identified. Base quality data are lacking; no much larger clone is found one base away. General conclusions and limits of the study: Clinical and demographic metadata were provided uncurated, with the amount varying by source and participant.

The immunoSEQ Assay, a bias-controlled multiplex PCR, was used to amplify TCRbeta CDR3 regions from genomic DNA. Per the original workflow: The number of nucleated cells in each sample was estimated by amplification of reference gene primers within the assay. Sequence reads were collapsed and filtered to measure the absolute abundance of every unique TCRbeta CDR3 rearrangement. For each sample, productive Simpson clonality was calculated by taking the square root of Simpson's diversity index across productive rearrangements. TCRdb took over this immuneACCESS table, retaining in-frame rearrangements with V and J assigned. Such tables are incomplete; in checked studies, under half of the missing clones stem from an unresolved V gene, and the remainder is unexplained. That table furnishes V, J and clone size, whereas the DNA furnished D and trimming. Across this sample there are 310,000 or so clones, with around 82% seen only once. In total, the top ten clones hold 0.95% to 1.5% of the sample.

V is cut back by 4 bases and J by 3 bases, with 2 bases in the junction unmatched. The CDR3, from cysteine to phenylalanine, totals 13 residues. This entry keeps only the CDR3 DNA: 39 bases, framed from base 1. This TCR was sampled from a woman aged 45-59 years with acute or convalescent COVID-19. The chain is made from TRBV12-3 or TRBV12-4 and TRBJ1-1; TRBD1 lines up with 7 middle nucleotides. The sample was peripheral blood. The CDR3 loop reads CASSWDRYTEAFF. The base sequence is TGTGCCAGCAGTTGGGACAGATACACTGAAGCTTTCTTT.